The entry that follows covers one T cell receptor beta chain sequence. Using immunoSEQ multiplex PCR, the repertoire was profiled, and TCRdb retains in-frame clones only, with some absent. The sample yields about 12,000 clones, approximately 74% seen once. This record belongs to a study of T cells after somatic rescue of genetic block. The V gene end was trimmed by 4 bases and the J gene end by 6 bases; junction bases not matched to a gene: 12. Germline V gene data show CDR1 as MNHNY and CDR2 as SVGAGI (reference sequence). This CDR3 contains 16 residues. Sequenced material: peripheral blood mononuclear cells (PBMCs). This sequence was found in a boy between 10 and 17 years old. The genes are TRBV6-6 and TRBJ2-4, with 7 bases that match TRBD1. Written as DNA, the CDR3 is TGTGCCAGCAGTTCAGGGACAGACCTACGAATAAACATTCAGTACTTC. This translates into CASSSGTDLRINIQYF.